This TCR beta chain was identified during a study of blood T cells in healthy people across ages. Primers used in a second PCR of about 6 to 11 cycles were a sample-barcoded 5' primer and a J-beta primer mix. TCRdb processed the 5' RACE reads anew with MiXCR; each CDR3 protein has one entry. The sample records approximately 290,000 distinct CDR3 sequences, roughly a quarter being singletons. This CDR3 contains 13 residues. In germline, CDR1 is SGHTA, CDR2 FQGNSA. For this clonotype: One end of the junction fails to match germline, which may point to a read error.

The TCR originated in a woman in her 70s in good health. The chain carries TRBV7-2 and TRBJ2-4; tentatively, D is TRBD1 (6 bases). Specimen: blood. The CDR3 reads CASSSRTAHIHYF. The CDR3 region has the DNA TGTGCCAGCAGCTCACGGACAGCCCACATTCACTACTTT.